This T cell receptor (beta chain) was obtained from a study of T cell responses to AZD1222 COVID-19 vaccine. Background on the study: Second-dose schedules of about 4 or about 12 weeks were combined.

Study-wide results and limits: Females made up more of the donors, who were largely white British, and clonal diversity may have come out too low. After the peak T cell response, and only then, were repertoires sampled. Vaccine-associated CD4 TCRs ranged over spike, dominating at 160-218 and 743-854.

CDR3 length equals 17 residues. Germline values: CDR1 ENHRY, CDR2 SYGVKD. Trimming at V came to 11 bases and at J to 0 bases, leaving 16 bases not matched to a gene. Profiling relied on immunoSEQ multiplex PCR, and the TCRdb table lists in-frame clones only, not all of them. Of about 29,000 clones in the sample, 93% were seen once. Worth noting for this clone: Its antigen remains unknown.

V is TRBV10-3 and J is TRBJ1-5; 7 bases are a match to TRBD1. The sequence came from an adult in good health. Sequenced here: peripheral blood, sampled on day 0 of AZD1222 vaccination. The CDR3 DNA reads TGTGCCCCGGGTAGCGGGACAGCCCAGTTTAGCAATCAGCCCCAGCATTTT. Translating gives CAPGSGTAQFSNQPQHF.